The 25 T cell receptor beta chains in this list originate from one sample, sequenced in a study of early T cells in non-severe SARS-CoV-2 infection. TCRdb reprocessed the 5' RACE reads with MiXCR, giving one entry per CDR3 protein. The data contain 60,000 to 70,000 distinct CDR3 sequences, 9.1% of them singletons. The source material was whole blood. Receptors were obtained from an adult who was a healthcare worker with PCR-confirmed SARS-CoV-2 infection or an uninfected control (not recorded which).

The rearrangement uses TRBV19 and TRBJ1-4; unclear D gene. V was clipped by 5 bases and J by 0 bases, with 10 bases between them. Germline assignment: CDR1 LNHDA and CDR2 SQIVND (reference sequence). The CDR3 totals 15 residues. The CDR3: CASSGSGTTNEKLFF. CDR3 nucleotides: TGTGCCAGTAGTGGGTCCGGGACAACTAATGAAAAACTGTTTTTT.

In its sample, this clonotype was seen many times. This chain connects TRBV28 to TRBJ2-7; TRBD1 aligns across 7 bases. The CDR3 contains 17 residues. The germline V gene encodes CDR1 MDHEN and CDR2 SYDVKM. V lost 4 bases and J lost 5; bases outside the gene matches: 17. The DNA of the CDR3 is TGTGCCAGCAGTTATATAATAGGAGGCAGGGGGTTGCACGAGCAGTACTTC. The encoded protein is CASSYIIGGRGLHEQYF.

Many counts were recorded for this clonotype. The gene calls are TRBV12-3 or TRBV12-4 and TRBJ2-1; no clear D. V gave up 4 bases and J gave up 3 bases, with 1 base separating them. The CDR3 totals 11 residues. In DNA form, the CDR3 reads TGTGCCAGCAGTTACTACAATGAGCAGTTCTTC. Protein: CASSYYNEQFF.

This clonotype was recorded at least ten times. The rearrangement joins TRBV4-2 to TRBJ2-1, with D hard to call. V was shortened by 2 bases and J by 3 bases, with 8 bases between the two germline ends. The germline CDR1 and CDR2 sequences are LGHNA and YNFKEQ. The CDR3 contains 14 residues. The CDR3 sequence is CASSQSVYYNEQFF. In nucleotides, the CDR3 is TGTGCCAGCAGCCAAAGTGTATACTACAATGAGCAGTTCTTC.

This chain uses TRBV5-4 with TRBJ2-2; no reliable D call. This CDR3 region has 13 residues. Trimming took 0 bases from V and 4 from J, leaving 4 bases between them. Germline lookup yields CDR1 SGHNT and CDR2 YYREEE (reference sequence). The CDR3 DNA is TGTGCCAGCAGCTTGGGGATCACCGGGGAGCTGTTTTTT. Residues: CASSLGITGELFF. The full variable domain, in which reference TRBV5-4 and TRBJ2-2 provide the parts outside the CDR3, is ETGVTQSPTHLIKTRGQQVTLRCSSQSGHNTVSWYQQALGQGPQFIFQYYREEENGRGNFPPRFSGLQFPNYSSELNVNALELDDSALYLCASSLGITGELFFGEGSRLTVL.

This clonotype has more than one count but fewer than ten. The CDR3 is CAINRQEANYGYTF. CDR3 coding DNA: TGTGCCATCAACCGACAGGAGGCTAACTATGGCTACACCTTC. The chain joins TRBV10-3 to TRBJ1-2; TRBD1 might be the D (6 bases). V was pared by 7 bases and J by 0 bases, with 12 bases between. The CDR3 is 14 residues long. Germline assignment: CDR1 ENHRY and CDR2 SYGVKD.

V gene TRBV20-1 combines with J gene TRBJ1-4; 7 bases fit TRBD1. The CDR3 runs 17 residues. Losses at the gene ends were 3 bases for V and 0 bases for J; bases not matched to a gene: 10. Germline V gene lookup returns CDR1 DFQATT and CDR2 SNEGSKA (reference sequence). This CDR3 reads CSASRTGEAATNEKLFF. The CDR3 bases are TGCAGTGCTAGTCGAACAGGGGAAGCTGCAACTAATGAAAAACTGTTTTTT.

This clonotype was found a few times. CDR3 bases: TGCGCCAGCAGCTTACCGAACCCGTCTGGGGCCAACGTCCTGACTTTC. Translation gives CASSLPNPSGANVLTF. V usage is TRBV5-1 and J usage is TRBJ2-6, with D unclear. Germline V gene data show CDR1 as SGHRS and CDR2 as YFSETQ. Trimming stripped 2 bases from V and 1 base from J, with 10 bases between. This CDR3 is built from 16 residues.

This clonotype was detected a few times. The chain links TRBV29-1 to TRBJ1-4, with D perhaps matching TRBD1 (5 bases). Germline V CDR1 and CDR2: SQVTM, ANQGSEA. The germline V and J ends were trimmed by 4 bases and 0 bases, with 9 bases remaining between them. This CDR3 has 14 amino acids. CDR3 nucleotide sequence: TGCAGCGTTGGGGGGGGAGCAACTAATGAAAAACTGTTTTTT. This sequence encodes CSVGGGATNEKLFF.

The chain has TRBV20-1 and TRBJ2-2, with 15 bases lining up with TRBD2. Germline V CDR1 and CDR2: DFQATT, SNEGSKA (reference sequence). The CDR3 is 17 residues long. The J segment lost 2 bases and the V segment lost 3 bases, leaving 4 bases of the junction unmatched. The CDR3 sequence: CSASGLAGGLNTGELFF. CDR3 bases: TGCAGTGCTAGCGGACTAGCGGGAGGGCTAAACACCGGGGAGCTGTTTTTT.

This clonotype was seen at least ten times. This sequence joins TRBV5-8 and TRBJ2-7, with D maybe TRBD2 (5 bases). This CDR3 region has 13 residues. Trimming left V 0 bases short and J 11 bases short, with 15 bases between. The germline V gene has CDR1 SGHTS and CDR2 YDEGEE. The chain's CDR3 is CASSLVTGKEEYF. The CDR3 nucleotides read TGTGCCAGCAGCTTGGTGACCGGGAAAGAGGAGTACTTC.

The gene calls are TRBV20-1 and TRBJ2-2; a weak D match, TRBD2 (6 bases). The CDR3 consists of 15 residues. Germline V lookup: CDR1 DFQATT, CDR2 SNEGSKA (reference sequence). Trimming cost V 2 bases and J 1 base, with 11 bases left between them. Written as DNA, the CDR3 is TGCAGTGCTAGAAGGGCTAGCGTGAACACCGGGGAGCTGTTTTTT. This sequence encodes CSARRASVNTGELFF.

This clonotype has a count of ten or more. V and J are TRBV20-1 and TRBJ1-2; D is possibly TRBD1 (5 bases). The CDR3 is 10 amino acids. Looked up from germline, CDR1 is DFQATT and CDR2 is SNEGSKA (reference sequence). Between the trimmed V and J ends, which lost 7 bases and 8 bases, there was a span of 11 bases. Written as DNA, the CDR3 is TGCAGTGAAAGGGGAGTGGGCTACACCTTC. Amino acid sequence: CSERGVGYTF.

As DNA, the CDR3 is TGTGCCAGCAGACCCCCGGGACAGGGCAATCAGCCCCAGCATTTT. This codes for CASRPPGQGNQPQHF. The chain couples TRBV6-1 to TRBJ1-5, with 8 bases lining up with TRBD1. With V trimmed by 6 bases and J by 2 bases, 6 bases remained unmatched. This CDR3 comprises 15 residues. The germline gives CDR1 MNHNS, CDR2 SASEGT.

This clonotype appeared many times. This chain uses TRBV25-1 with TRBJ2-1, with D possibly matching TRBD2 (6 bases). The germline gives CDR1 MGHDK, CDR2 SYGVNS. V lost 2 bases and J 2 bases, leaving 10 bases between the germline ends. The CDR3 spans 15 residues. CDR3 residues: CASSENGGTYNEQFF. The CDR3 DNA follows: TGTGCCAGCAGTGAAAACGGGGGTACCTACAATGAGCAGTTCTTC. Together with reference TRBV25-1 and TRBJ2-1, the CDR3 gives the full variable domain: EADIYQTPRYLVIGTGKKITLECSQTMGHDKMYWYQQDPGMELHLIHYSYGVNSTEKGDLSSESTVSRIRTEHFPLTLESARPSHTSQYLCASSENGGTYNEQFFGPGTRLTVL.

This clonotype showed up just a few times. The rearrangement uses TRBV20-1 and TRBJ1-1, with a weak D call TRBD1 (6 bases). Between the trimmed V and J ends, which lost 2 bases and 2 bases, there was a span of 15 bases. CDR3 length equals 15 residues. The V gene's germline CDR1 is DFQATT and CDR2 SNEGSKA (reference sequence). The CDR3 sequence: CSARTPRGINTEAFF. The CDR3 DNA follows: TGCAGTGCTAGAACCCCAAGGGGGATTAACACTGAAGCTTTCTTT.

V and J are TRBV27 and TRBJ2-7; a possible D gene is TRBD1 (6 bases). The CDR3 consists of 13 residues. V dropped 4 bases and J dropped 5 bases, with 12 bases sitting between them. Germline V gene lookup returns CDR1 MNHEY and CDR2 SMNVEV (reference sequence). DNA for the CDR3: TGTGCCAGCAGTTGGGGACAAAACCACGAGCAGTACTTC. It encodes CASSWGQNHEQYF.

V and J are TRBV20-1 and TRBJ2-3, with TRBD2 as a possible D gene (5 bases). The V end was cut by 6 bases, the J end by 6 bases, with 22 bases between. The CDR3 spans 15 residues. Germline values: CDR1 DFQATT, CDR2 SNEGSKA (reference sequence). The CDR3 here is CSAQVSGGGMDTQYF. CDR3 nucleotides: TGCAGTGCCCAGGTCTCCGGCGGAGGTATGGATACGCAGTATTTT.

The table lists this clonotype with many counts. The rearrangement uses TRBV5-1 and TRBJ2-7, with 9 bases aligning to TRBD1. V trimming: 2 bases; J trimming: 5 bases; junction bases outside the gene matches: 5. The CDR3 is 14 residues long. Germline V gives CDR1 SGHRS, CDR2 YFSETQ. The CDR3 DNA reads TGCGCCAGCAGCTTACAGGGGGCGCAGAACGAGCAGTACTTC. Its translation: CASSLQGAQNEQYF.

At least ten counts were recorded for this clonotype. The chain's CDR3 is CASSLGAQETQYF. Written as DNA, the CDR3 is TGCGCCAGCAGCTTGGGGGCACAAGAGACCCAGTACTTC. The chain couples TRBV5-1 to TRBJ2-5; the D is unclear. This CDR3 region has 13 residues. Deletions cut 0 bases from V and 2 bases from J, with 5 bases between. Germline loops: CDR1 SGHRS, CDR2 YFSETQ. Filled out from reference TRBV5-1 and TRBJ2-5, the complete variable domain reads KAGVTQTPRYLIKTRGQQVTLSCSPISGHRSVSWYQQTPGQGLQFLFEYFSETQRNKGNFPGRFSGRQFSNSRSEMNVSTLELGDSALYLCASSLGAQETQYFGPGTRLLVL.

The CDR3 coding sequence is TGTGCCAGCAGTTCCGCGCAGGGGACAGGACTCTACGAGCAGTACTTC. Translated, it gives CASSSAQGTGLYEQYF. This chain uses TRBV28 with TRBJ2-7, with TRBD1 matching over 8 bases. The germline gives CDR1 MDHEN, CDR2 SYDVKM. CDR3 length: 16 residues. J gave up 3 bases and V 4 bases, and 11 bases lay outside the gene matches.

This clonotype was found many times. CDR3 region: CAWSSFGTSNIQYF. The CDR3, as DNA: TGTGCCTGGAGTTCATTCGGGACTTCAAACATTCAGTACTTC. The rearrangement joins TRBV30 to TRBJ2-4, with TRBD2 as a possible D gene (6 bases). CDR1 GTSNPN and CDR2 SVGIG come from the germline V gene (reference sequence). V gave up 2 bases and J gave up 6 bases, with 14 bases separating them. This CDR3 has 14 amino acids.

V and J are TRBV5-1 and TRBJ2-2; D unclear. The CDR3 extends over 15 amino acids. V shed 0 bases and J shed 4 bases, with 10 bases lying between them. Germline values: CDR1 SGHRS, CDR2 YFSETQ. This CDR3 reads CASSLDSSGTGELFF. CDR3 nucleotide sequence: TGCGCCAGCAGCTTGGACAGTTCGGGCACCGGGGAGCTGTTTTTT. Using reference TRBV5-1 and TRBJ2-2 for the parts outside the CDR3, the full variable domain is KAGVTQTPRYLIKTRGQQVTLSCSPISGHRSVSWYQQTPGQGLQFLFEYFSETQRNKGNFPGRFSGRQFSNSRSEMNVSTLELGDSALYLCASSLDSSGTGELFFGEGSRLTVL.

The rearrangement links TRBV30 to TRBJ2-7; tentative D call: TRBD1 (6 bases). Germline V gene data show CDR1 as GTSNPN and CDR2 as SVGIG (reference sequence). V was clipped by 2 bases and J by 6 bases, with 17 bases between them. The CDR3 runs to 14 residues. CDR3 region: CAWSRQGPLGEQYF. The CDR3 DNA follows: TGTGCCTGGAGTCGCCAGGGGCCCCTAGGCGAGCAGTACTTC.

This clonotype occurred many times. The V gene is TRBV27, the J gene TRBJ2-5; tentative D call: TRBD2 (6 bases). The germline V gene encodes CDR1 MNHEY and CDR2 SMNVEV (reference sequence). The CDR3 extends over 14 amino acids. Trimming left V 6 bases short and J 4 bases short, with 15 bases between. CDR3 loop: CASRSQWGGETQYF. CDR3 DNA: TGTGCCAGCAGATCGCAGTGGGGAGGAGAGACCCAGTACTTC.